This T cell receptor beta chain derives from a study of blood T cell repertoires in COVID-19. Study-wide background: Donors in the United States, Italy and Spain gave samples during acute or convalescent COVID-19. In each case, the material was cDNA or gDNA derived from T cells, B-cell-depleted T cells, or PBMCs.

V dropped 0 bases and J dropped 0 bases, with 15 bases sitting between them. The CDR3 covers 17 residues. Germline lookup yields CDR1 LGHNT and CDR2 FRNRAP. Sequencing was performed with immunoSEQ multiplex PCR; in TCRdb, only in-frame clones are kept and a portion is missing. Seen here are 100,000 to 150,000 clones, approximately 74% observed once, and the top ten hold approximately 2%. The TCR was taken from an older woman with acute or convalescent COVID-19. Material: peripheral blood. The genes are TRBV12-5 and TRBJ2-7; D possibly corresponds to TRBD1 (6 bases). The CDR3 nucleotides are TGTGCTAGTGGTTTGGTTCTGGGGGACAAGAGCTCCTACGAGCAGTACTTC. It encodes CASGLVLGDKSSYEQYF.